This record looks at one T cell receptor (beta chain) sequence and its context. This specimen comes from a study of CD8 T cells in Susac syndrome. RNA in amounts of roughly 0.5 to 1 ug was reverse transcribed with random hexamers. One entry per CDR3 protein, called by TCRdb with MiXCR from the immunoSEQ multiplex PCR reads. This table holds about 100,000 distinct CDR3 sequences, roughly 96% found once. V shed 7 bases and J shed 6 bases, with 17 bases lying between them. The length of the CDR3 is 13 residues. Germline-derived CDR1 and CDR2 are SQVTM and ANQGSEA. This sequence joins TRBV29-1 and TRBJ2-3; possible D gene TRBD1, 6 bases. The receptor was isolated from a human donor with Susac syndrome. The material sequenced was CD8+ T cells from PBMCs. The CDR3: CSGGLQGRDTQYF. The CDR3 DNA is TGCAGCGGGGGGCTGCAGGGAAGGGATACGCAGTATTTT.